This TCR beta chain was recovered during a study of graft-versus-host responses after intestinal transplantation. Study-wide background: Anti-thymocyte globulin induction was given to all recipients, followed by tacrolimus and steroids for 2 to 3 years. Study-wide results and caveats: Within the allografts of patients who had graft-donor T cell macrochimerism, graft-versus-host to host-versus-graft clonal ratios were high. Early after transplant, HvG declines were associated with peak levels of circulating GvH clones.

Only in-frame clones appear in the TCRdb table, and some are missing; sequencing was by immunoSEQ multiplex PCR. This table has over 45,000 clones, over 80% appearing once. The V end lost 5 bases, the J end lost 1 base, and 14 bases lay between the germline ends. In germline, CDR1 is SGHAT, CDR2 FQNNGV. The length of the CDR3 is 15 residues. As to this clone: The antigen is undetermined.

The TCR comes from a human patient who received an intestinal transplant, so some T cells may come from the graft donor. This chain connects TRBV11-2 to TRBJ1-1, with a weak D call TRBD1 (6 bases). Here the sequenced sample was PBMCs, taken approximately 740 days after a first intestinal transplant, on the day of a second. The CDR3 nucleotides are TGTGCCAGCAGCCCTAGAGGGACACCGAACACTGAAGCTTTCTTT. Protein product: CASSPRGTPNTEAFF.